A single TCR beta chain is shown here with its context. The record originates from a study of blood T cell repertoires in COVID-19. Overall study: Samples came from the United States, Italy and Spain, spanning acute and convalescent COVID-19.

Here immunoSEQ multiplex PCR was the method, and the copy in TCRdb shows in-frame clones only, minus some. The repertoire holds hundreds of thousands of clones, with roughly 80% as singletons. The CDR3 length is 16 residues. Trimming pared 6 bases from V and 4 bases from J, leaving 19 bases between. Germline-derived CDR1 and CDR2 are SGHRS and YFSETQ. The sample consisted of peripheral blood. The chain is built from TRBV5-1 and TRBJ1-4; D may be TRBD1 (5 bases). This TCR derives from a woman between 45 and 60 years old with active or convalescent COVID-19. CDR3 coding DNA: TGCGCCAGCACTCATTACGGCAGGGATGTTAATGAAAAACTGTTTTTT. Translated, it gives CASTHYGRDVNEKLFF.